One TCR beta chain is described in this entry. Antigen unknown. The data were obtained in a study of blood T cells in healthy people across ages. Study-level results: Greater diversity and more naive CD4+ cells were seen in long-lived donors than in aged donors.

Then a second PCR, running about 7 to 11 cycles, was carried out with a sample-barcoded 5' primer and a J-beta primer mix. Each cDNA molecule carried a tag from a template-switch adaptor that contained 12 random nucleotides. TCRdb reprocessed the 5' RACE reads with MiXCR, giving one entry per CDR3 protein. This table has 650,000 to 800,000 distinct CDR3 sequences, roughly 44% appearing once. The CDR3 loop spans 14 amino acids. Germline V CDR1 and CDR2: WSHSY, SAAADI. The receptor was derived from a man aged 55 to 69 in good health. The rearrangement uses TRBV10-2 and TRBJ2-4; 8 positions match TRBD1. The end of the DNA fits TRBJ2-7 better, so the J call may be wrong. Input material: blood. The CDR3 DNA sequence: TGCGCCAGCAGTGGCGGCAGGGGGCCCTACGAGCAGTACTTC. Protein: CASSGGRGPYEQYF.